The rows below give T cell receptor beta chains drawn from one sample of a study of shared T cell receptors in the human thymus. Data came from immunoSEQ multiplex PCR; TCRdb stores just in-frame clones and leaves some out. The sample includes hundreds of thousands of clones, around 95% seen only once; the top ten take approximately 0.018%. Sequencing was performed on thymocytes. The receptors here all came from a human donor. Each CDR3 is given with its conserved first and last residue. Fields, in order: V gene, J gene, clone size, D gene, CDR3 protein, CDR3 DNA. D genes are given only for firm matches. Size values are once, few and many counts, or a class for expanded clones, and some rows have none.

>TRBV28|TRBJ1-5|few|TRBD1
CASRNPDRVGNQPQHF
TGTGCCAGCAGGAACCCGGACAGGGTCGGCAATCAGCCCCAGCATTTT
>TRBV20-1|TRBJ1-1|-|-
CSARGDTEAFF
TGCAGTGCTAGGGGGGACACTGAAGCTTTCTTT
>TRBV27|TRBJ2-7|once|-
CASRTWGDWEQYF
TGTGCCAGCAGGACATGGGGGGATTGGGAGCAGTACTTC
>TRBV7-8|TRBJ2-5|-|-
CASSLGFRHQETQYF
TGTGCCAGCAGCTTAGGGTTCCGGCATCAAGAGACCCAGTACTTC
>TRBV7-2|TRBJ2-1|-|-
CASSLLLNEQFF
TGTGCCAGCAGCCTTTTACTCAATGAGCAGTTCTTC
>TRBV7-6|TRBJ1-4|-|-
CASSLRDGKAPATNEKLFF
TGTGCCAGCAGCTTACGGGACGGAAAAGCCCCAGCAACTAATGAAAAACTGTTTTTT
>TRBV10-2|TRBJ1-5|-|-
CASSESSTGDWSNQPQHF
TGCGCCAGCAGTGAGTCCAGCACAGGCGACTGGAGCAATCAGCCCCAGCATTTT
>TRBV2|TRBJ2-7|-|-
CASSGRTVLGQYF
TGTGCCAGCAGTGGACGGACAGTCCTTGGGCAGTACTTC
>TRBV15|TRBJ1-2|-|-
CATSSRLSTDGYTF
TGTGCCACCAGCTCCCGGCTTTCAACGGATGGCTACACCTTC
>TRBV20-1|TRBJ2-3|-|-
CSATGPDTQYF
TGCAGTGCAACCGGCCCAGATACGCAGTATTTT
>TRBV28|TRBJ2-5|-|-
CASRLTPDANQETQYF
TGTGCCAGCAGACTTACCCCAGACGCCAACCAAGAGACCCAGTACTTC
>TRBV20-1|TRBJ1-2|-|TRBD1
CRQGPGYTF
TGCAGACAGGGGCCGGGCTACACCTTC
>TRBV27|TRBJ1-2|-|TRBD1
CASSFCPGQGANYGYTF
TGTGCCAGCAGTTTTTGCCCCGGACAGGGGGCTAACTATGGCTACACCTTC
>TRBV5-1|TRBJ2-5|-|-
CASSSRDQETQYF
TGCGCCAGCAGCAGTCGGGACCAAGAGACCCAGTACTTC
>TRBV7-2|TRBJ1-1|-|-
CAGRFSSVTEAFF
TGTGCCGGACGATTCAGTTCGGTGACTGAAGCTTTCTTT
>TRBV5-1|TRBJ2-4|-|-
CASSWDREGLAGPIQYF
TGCGCCAGCAGCTGGGACAGGGAAGGGCTAGCGGGACCCATTCAGTACTTC
>TRBV30|TRBJ2-7|few|-
CAWSPRGEQYF
TGTGCCTGGAGCCCGAGAGGGGAGCAGTACTTC
>TRBV7-2|TRBJ1-2|-|TRBD1
CASSSGQGALANYGYTF
TGTGCCAGCAGTAGCGGGCAGGGGGCACTGGCTAACTATGGCTACACCTTC
>TRBV15|TRBJ2-7|-|-
CATSRDRGSLQQYF
TGTGCCACCAGCAGAGACCGTGGGTCCCTACAGCAGTACTTC